Following are 18 T cell receptor beta chains from one sample sequenced in a study of cytomegalovirus exposure and HLA in healthy donors. With 60 Vbeta and 13 Jbeta primers, the PCR was carried out. Produced via immunoSEQ multiplex PCR; TCRdb's table is partial and in-frame only. The table shows fewer than 250,000 clones, with around 75% occurring only once. Sequenced sample: PBMCs. The receptors come from a woman aged 25-40 years in good health and CMV-seropositive.

This clone occurred a few times. This sequence joins TRBV6-1 and TRBJ1-2; 8 bases fit TRBD1. The junction had 7 bases not matched to a gene; V was cut back by 5 bases and J by 11 bases. The CDR3 has 12 amino acids. Germline V lookup: CDR1 MNHNS, CDR2 SASEGT. The CDR3 is CASSIDRGEYTF. DNA of the CDR3: TGTGCCAGCAGTATAGACAGGGGAGAGTACACCTTC.

V is TRBV2 and J is TRBJ2-1; 15 bases line up with TRBD2. The CDR3 loop spans 15 amino acids. Germline V gene data show CDR1 as SNHLY and CDR2 as FYNNEI. Germline trimming cut 6 bases from V and 10 bases from J; bases unmatched to any gene: 7. This chain's CDR3 is CASRKGLAGGQEQFF. CDR3 nucleotides: TGTGCCAGCAGAAAGGGACTAGCGGGAGGTCAGGAGCAGTTCTTC.

The rearrangement links TRBV28 to TRBJ2-2; D possibly corresponds to TRBD1 (5 bases). Germline loops: CDR1 MDHEN, CDR2 SYDVKM. The V gene lost 8 bases and the J gene lost 3 bases, with 10 bases spanning the gap. CDR3 size: 13 residues. Here the CDR3 DNA reads TGTGCCAGCTGGTCAGGGCACACCGGGGAGCTGTTTTTT. This sequence encodes CASWSGHTGELFF.

The V and J genes are TRBV6-5 and TRBJ2-7; 8 nucleotides align to TRBD2. V gave up 2 bases and J gave up 3 bases; unmatched junction bases: 3. This CDR3 region has 14 residues. Germline-derived CDR1 and CDR2 are MNHEY and SVGAGI. The CDR3 here is CASSYRGGGYEQYF. The CDR3 bases are TGTGCCAGCAGTTACCGGGGGGGTGGCTACGAGCAGTACTTC.

The chain carries TRBV28 and TRBJ1-5; 7 nucleotides match TRBD1. In germline, CDR1 is MDHEN, CDR2 SYDVKM. V shed 7 bases, J shed 6 bases, and the junction held 12 bases outside the gene matches. The CDR3 runs to 15 residues. Here the CDR3 reads CASTFDRVRGQPQHF. The CDR3 nucleotides read TGTGCCAGCACTTTCGACAGGGTGAGAGGTCAGCCCCAGCATTTT.

This clone was detected a few times. This chain uses TRBV5-6 with TRBJ2-5; 12 bases align to TRBD2. The CDR3 covers 16 residues. CDR1 SGHDT and CDR2 YYEEEE come from the germline V gene. V lost 4 bases to trimming and J lost 1 base; unmatched junction nucleotides: 5. CDR3 in amino acids: CASSLGTSGLQETQYF. The CDR3 region has the DNA TGTGCCAGCAGCCTAGGGACTAGCGGGCTCCAAGAGACCCAGTACTTC. Together with reference TRBV5-6 and TRBJ2-5, the CDR3 gives the full variable domain: DAGVTQSPTHLIKTRGQQVTLRCSPKSGHDTVSWYQQALGQGPQFIFQYYEEEERQRGNFPDRFSGHQFPNYSSELNVNALLLGDSALYLCASSLGTSGLQETQYFGPGTRLLVL.

The chain links TRBV14 to TRBJ2-1; tentative D call: TRBD2 (5 bases). The CDR3 has 16 amino acids. CDR1 is SGHDN, CDR2 FVKESK, per germline. The germline V and J ends were trimmed by 6 bases and 7 bases, with 22 bases remaining between them. CDR3 in amino acids: CASSLLHRGMGNEQFF. The CDR3 bases are TGTGCCAGCAGTTTGCTCCATCGGGGAATGGGGAATGAGCAGTTCTTC.

This clone was seen just once. This sequence joins TRBV5-8 and TRBJ2-7; the match to TRBD1 covers 7 bases. Germline V gene sequence: CDR1 SGHTS, CDR2 YDEGEE. Losses at the gene ends were 4 bases for V and 3 bases for J; bases not matched to a gene: 7. CDR3 length equals 14 residues. Here the CDR3 reads CASSKGQPIYEQYF. The DNA of the CDR3 is TGTGCCAGCAGCAAGGGACAGCCGATCTACGAGCAGTACTTC.

The table lists this clone with a count of one. The chain couples TRBV5-1 to TRBJ2-7, with D tentatively TRBD1 (6 bases). Deletions cut 4 bases from V and 3 bases from J, with 14 bases between. From germline, CDR1 is SGHRS and CDR2 YFSETQ. This CDR3 region has 14 residues. As DNA, the CDR3 is TGCGCCAGCAGCCCCCCGGACAGAGTCTACGAGCAGTACTTC. It is translated as CASSPPDRVYEQYF. The full variable domain, in which reference TRBV5-1 and TRBJ2-7 provide the parts outside the CDR3, is KAGVTQTPRYLIKTRGQQVTLSCSPISGHRSVSWYQQTPGQGLQFLFEYFSETQRNKGNFPGRFSGRQFSNSRSEMNVSTLELGDSALYLCASSPPDRVYEQYFGPGTRLTVT.

This rearrangement joins TRBV6-1 to TRBJ2-3, with D possibly matching TRBD1 (5 bases). CDR1 is MNHNS, CDR2 SASEGT, per germline. V lost 4 bases, J lost 2 bases, and 10 bases lay in between. The CDR3 is 14 residues long. The CDR3 region is CASSAGHLTDTQYF. The CDR3 DNA reads as TGTGCCAGCAGTGCAGGACACCTCACAGATACGCAGTATTTT.

The chain is built from TRBV30 and TRBJ1-5; no clear D gene. The CDR3 is 12 residues long. Looked up from germline, CDR1 is GTSNPN and CDR2 is SVGIG (reference sequence). The germline V and J ends were trimmed by 2 bases and 8 bases, with 10 bases remaining between them. CDR3 in DNA: TGTGCCTGGAGTAGAGGTTTGAAGCCCCAGCATTTT. Translation: CAWSRGLKPQHF.

V gene TRBV27 combines with J gene TRBJ2-5; TRBD2 agrees at 10 bases. Gene TRBJ2-7 matches the end of the DNA better, so the J call may be wrong. CDR1 and CDR2 from the germline V gene are MNHEY and SMNVEV (reference sequence). The CDR3 sequence is 13 residues long. This CDR3 reads CASGLAGGYEQYF. In DNA form, the CDR3 reads TGTGCCAGCGGATTAGCGGGAGGCTACGAGCAGTACTTC.

This clone has only a few counts. This chain connects TRBV2 to TRBJ1-2; 7 positions match TRBD1. Trimming took 8 bases from V and 3 from J; bases not matched to a gene: 6. The length of the CDR3 is 13 residues. The germline gives CDR1 SNHLY, CDR2 FYNNEI. The CDR3 DNA reads TGTGCCAGCCTGGCTGGACAGGACTATGGCTACACCTTC. It is translated as CASLAGQDYGYTF.

The chain joins TRBV27 to TRBJ2-7; TRBD1 matches 9 bases. Looked up from germline, CDR1 is MNHEY and CDR2 is SMNVEV (reference sequence). CDR3 length: 16 residues. Germline trimming cut 3 bases from V and 4 bases from J; bases unmatched to any gene: 10. CDR3 protein: CASSFLSGTGIYEQYF. CDR3 bases: TGTGCCAGCAGTTTCCTATCCGGGACAGGGATTTACGAGCAGTACTTC.

This clone showed up just a few times. The genes are TRBV4-2 and TRBJ1-4; 9 bases are shared with TRBD1. Germline-derived CDR1 and CDR2 are LGHNA and YNFKEQ. V shed 2 bases and J 10 bases; nucleotides not matched to a gene: 5. The CDR3 extends over 14 amino acids. The CDR3 loop is CASSQRDREGKLFF. CDR3 bases: TGTGCCAGCAGCCAACGGGACAGGGAGGGAAAACTGTTTTTT.

The chain uses TRBV28 and TRBJ2-5, with 9 positions matching TRBD1. TRBJ2-7 explains the end of the DNA better; the J call may be wrong. Germline V lookup: CDR1 MDHEN, CDR2 SYDVKM. The CDR3 has 16 residues. CDR3 loop: CASSLSRTGVAYEQYF. CDR3 in DNA: TGTGCCAGCAGTTTGTCTAGGACAGGGGTAGCCTACGAGCAGTACTTC.

V is TRBV6-5 and J is TRBJ2-2; the match to TRBD2 covers 10 bases. CDR1 is MNHEY, CDR2 SVGAGI, per germline. The CDR3 length is 15 residues. The V and J ends lost 6 bases and 3 bases, in that order; junction bases with no gene match: 4. The CDR3 DNA follows: TGTGCCAGCAGACCGGGACTAGCGTACACCGGGGAGCTGTTTTTT. It yields the protein CASRPGLAYTGELFF.

J is TRBJ2-7 and V is TRBV5-1, with 9 positions matching TRBD2. This CDR3 region has 15 residues. Germline-derived CDR1 and CDR2 are SGHRS and YFSETQ. V gave up 5 bases and J gave up 7 bases; unmatched junction bases: 13. CDR3 in DNA: TGCGCCAGCAGAACCCGTCTAGCGGGAAGAGAGGAGCAGTACTTC. Amino acids: CASRTRLAGREEQYF.